A single sample is the source of the 7 T cell receptor beta chains below, sequenced in a study of graft-versus-host responses after intestinal transplantation (dated by TCRdb to the early 2020s). The intended sense of this specimen's time point label: cells obtained before transplantation from donor or recipient. Their antigen targets remain unknown. Receptor libraries were prepared by the immunoSEQ multiplex PCR assay. TCRdb's version of the immuneACCESS table is confined to in-frame rearrangements and falls short of the full clone set. An unresolved V gene accounts for under half of the shortfall where checked; the remainder is of unknown origin. The sample table holds some 90,000 clones, of which 80% to 95% were seen once. The top ten hold about 0.28% of the sample. Material: unstimulated CD4+ T cells sorted from spleen or lymph node cells, obtained before intestinal transplant. Receptor source: a human donor who received an intestinal transplant.

The chain is built from TRBV5-1 and TRBJ2-7; TRBD2 agrees at 12 bases. Germline CDR1 and CDR2: SGHRS and YFSETQ. This CDR3 is built from 16 residues. J lost 3 bases, V lost 5 bases, and 9 bases had no gene match. The DNA for the CDR3 is TGCGCCAGCAGTGTACTAGCGGGAGGAATGGGCTACGAGCAGTACTTC. This codes for CASSVLAGGMGYEQYF.

The rearrangement joins TRBV6-5 to TRBJ2-5, with TRBD2 identical over 7 bases. Germline-derived CDR1 and CDR2 are MNHEY and SVGAGI. The CDR3 has 16 amino acids. With 0 bases clipped from V and 0 bases from J, the junction kept 4 bases outside the gene matches. DNA for the CDR3: TGTGCCAGCAGTTACTCGGGGAGGGAGTACCAAGAGACCCAGTACTTC. This codes for CASSYSGREYQETQYF.

The genes are TRBV30 and TRBJ2-7; D tentatively fits TRBD1 or TRBD2 (5 bases each). The CDR3 loop spans 16 amino acids. The V end lost 1 base, the J end lost 3 bases, and 19 bases lay between the germline ends. The germline V gene has CDR1 GTSNPN and CDR2 SVGIG (reference sequence). The CDR3 loop is CAWSGNEGQIHYEQYF. The CDR3 nucleotides are TGTGCCTGGAGTGGAAATGAGGGGCAGATCCACTACGAGCAGTACTTC. The variable domain in full, completed from reference TRBV30 and TRBJ2-7, reads SQTIHQWPATLVQPVGSPLSLECTVEGTSNPNLYWYRQAAGRGLQLLFYSVGIGQISSEVPQNLSASRPQDRQFILSSKKLLLSDSGFYLCAWSGNEGQIHYEQYFGPGTRLTVT.

The rearrangement uses TRBV5-6 and TRBJ1-4; no clear D gene. CDR1 is SGHDT, CDR2 YYEEEE, per germline. This CDR3 has 15 residues. Trimming removed 6 bases from V and 6 bases from J, with 18 bases in between. Here the CDR3 DNA reads TGTGCCAGCACCGAATATAGGGCTGGTTATGAAAAACTGTTTTTT. It encodes CASTEYRAGYEKLFF.

The chain recombines TRBV19 with TRBJ1-2, with D tentatively TRBD1 (6 bases). Germline values: CDR1 LNHDA, CDR2 SQIVND (reference sequence). The CDR3 totals 15 residues. V was trimmed by 5 bases and J by 4 bases, leaving 17 bases between them. As DNA, the CDR3 is TGTGCCAGTAGTGATATCGGGTGGGGGCTCTATGGCTACACCTTC. As protein: CASSDIGWGLYGYTF.

The V and J genes are TRBV10-3 and TRBJ1-5; D remains ambiguous. This CDR3 comprises 14 residues. V shed 4 bases and J shed 0 bases, with 7 bases lying between them. Looked up from germline, CDR1 is ENHRY and CDR2 is SYGVKD. In nucleotides, the CDR3 is TGTGCCATCAGTGTTGGGGTTAGCAATCAGCCCCAGCATTTT. Translating gives CAISVGVSNQPQHF.

CDR3 region: CASEGASGTEAFF. The CDR3 DNA reads TGTGCCAGCGAAGGGGCCTCGGGCACTGAAGCTTTCTTT. The chain couples TRBV6-5 to TRBJ1-1; a weak D match, TRBD1 (5 bases). This CDR3 is 13 amino acids long. V gave up 8 bases and J gave up 4 bases, with 14 bases separating them. In germline, CDR1 is MNHEY, CDR2 SVGAGI.